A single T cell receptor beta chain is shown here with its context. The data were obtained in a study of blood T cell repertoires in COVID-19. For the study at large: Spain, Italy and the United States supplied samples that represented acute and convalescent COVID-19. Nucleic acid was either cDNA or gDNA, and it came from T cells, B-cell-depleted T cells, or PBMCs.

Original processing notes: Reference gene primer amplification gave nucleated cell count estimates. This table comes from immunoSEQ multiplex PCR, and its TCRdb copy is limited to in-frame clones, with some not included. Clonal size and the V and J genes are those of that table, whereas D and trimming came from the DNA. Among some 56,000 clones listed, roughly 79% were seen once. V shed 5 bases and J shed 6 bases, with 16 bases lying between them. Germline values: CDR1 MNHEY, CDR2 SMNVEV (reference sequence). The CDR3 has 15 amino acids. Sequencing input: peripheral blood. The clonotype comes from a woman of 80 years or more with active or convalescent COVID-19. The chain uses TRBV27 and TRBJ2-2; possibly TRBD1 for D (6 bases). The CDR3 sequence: CASSTGQKVAGELFF. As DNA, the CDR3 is TGTGCCAGCAGTACCGGACAGAAGGTTGCCGGGGAGCTGTTTTTT.